Listed below are T cell receptor beta chains from one sample, sequenced in a study of CD8 T cells in Susac syndrome. TCRdb recomputed calls from the immunoSEQ multiplex PCR reads with MiXCR, one row per CDR3 protein. The sample consists of fewer than 90,000 distinct CDR3 sequences, 85% to 95% of them appearing once. Sequencing was carried out using CD8+ T cells from PBMCs. These receptors were taken from a human donor with Susac syndrome. Each CDR3 is given with its conserved first and last residue. A D gene is named only where the DNA matches it firmly. Not every row has a clone size; where given, it reads once, few, many or a size class.

clone_size d_call j_call v_call cdr3_aa cdr3_nt
. TRBD2 TRBJ2-7 TRBV11-2 CASSSTLGLAAYEQYF TGTGCCAGCAGCTCAACCCTCGGACTAGCTGCGTACGAGCAGTACTTC
. . TRBJ2-7 TRBV27 CASSSDQGFDEQYF TGTGCCAGCAGTTCAGATCAGGGTTTCGACGAGCAGTACTTC
. . TRBJ2-2 TRBV29-1 CSVYDTTDTGELFF TGCAGCGTTTACGACACAACCGACACCGGGGAGCTGTTTTTT
. . TRBJ2-1 TRBV20-1 CSANSQAANSYNEQFF TGCAGTGCCAATTCCCAGGCGGCTAACTCCTACAATGAGCAGTTCTTC
. . TRBJ2-1 TRBV2 CASSPGSGGVGEQFF TGTGCCAGCAGCCCAGGGAGCGGCGGTGTAGGTGAGCAGTTCTTC
. TRBD1 TRBJ1-1 TRBV4-3 CASSQDLPRGLLDTEAFF TGCGCCAGCAGCCAAGATCTGCCCAGGGGGCTATTGGACACTGAAGCTTTCTTT
. . TRBJ2-5 TRBV20-1 CSASTEGGETQYF TGCAGTGCTAGTACGGAGGGGGGGGAGACCCAGTACTTC
. TRBD1 TRBJ2-7 TRBV6-7 CASSYRDRANWTTGEQYF TGTGCCAGCAGTTACCGGGACAGGGCGAACTGGACGACGGGCGAGCAGTACTTC
once . TRBJ1-2 TRBV18 CASSPTDSYGYTF TGTGCCAGCTCACCTACTGACAGCTATGGCTACACCTTC
. . TRBJ2-5 TRBV7-9 CASSPSFRAVQETQYF TGTGCCAGCAGCCCATCGTTTCGGGCCGTTCAAGAGACCCAGTACTTC
. . TRBJ2-7 TRBV14 CASSFSRDVGEQYF TGTGCCAGCAGCTTCTCAAGGGATGTAGGCGAGCAGTACTTC
few . TRBJ2-7 TRBV15 CATSPGEQYF TGTGCCACCTCCCCCGGCGAGCAGTACTTC
. . TRBJ1-1 TRBV7-2 CASSVNRAWDTEAFF TGTGCCAGCAGCGTGAACAGGGCATGGGACACTGAAGCTTTCTTT
. . TRBJ1-2 TRBV18 CASSPQPRDGYTF TGTGCCAGCTCCCCCCAGCCTAGGGATGGCTACACCTTC
. . TRBJ2-2 TRBV18 CASSPPGGRDTGELFF TGTGCCAGCTCACCACCTGGAGGACGGGACACCGGGGAGCTGTTTTTT
. . TRBJ2-7 TRBV20-1 CSARDIGSGSYEQYF TGCAGTGCTAGAGATATTGGTAGCGGCTCCTACGAGCAGTACTTC
once . TRBJ2-5 TRBV7-9 CASSSTQKGETQYF TGTGCCAGCAGCTCGACCCAAAAGGGGGAGACCCAGTACTTC
. TRBD2 TRBJ2-1 TRBV9 CASSVGGGAYNEQFF TGTGCCAGCAGCGTAGGTGGGGGGGCCTACAATGAGCAGTTCTTC
. . TRBJ2-1 TRBV19 CASKGGQGRYNEQFF TGTGCCTCGAAAGGAGGGCAGGGGAGGTACAATGAGCAGTTCTTC
. . TRBJ2-2 TRBV9 CASSFRGPRDGELFF TGTGCCAGCAGCTTCCGGGGCCCGCGCGACGGGGAGCTGTTTTTT
. . TRBJ2-7 TRBV6-2/TRBV6-3 CASSYRGFTEQYF TGTGCCAGCAGTTACCGGGGGTTCACCGAGCAGTACTTC
. . TRBJ1-4 TRBV4-1 CASSQAQGRDEKLFF TGCGCCAGCAGCCAAGCCCAGGGCCGCGATGAAAAACTGTTTTTT
. . TRBJ2-2 TRBV6-5 CASRAQGHTGELFF TGTGCCAGCAGAGCCCAGGGTCACACCGGGGAGCTGTTTTTT
. . TRBJ1-5 TRBV28 CASRLYTNSNQPQHF TGTGCCAGCAGATTATACACGAATAGCAATCAGCCCCAGCATTTT
. . TRBJ2-1 TRBV14 CASRSWGDGNEQFF TGTGCCAGCAGGAGTTGGGGGGACGGGAATGAGCAGTTCTTC
. . TRBJ2-5 TRBV7-2 CASSLDEVRETQYF TGTGCCAGCAGCTTGGACGAGGTGAGGGAGACCCAGTACTTC
. . TRBJ2-1 TRBV4-2 CASSQGRISYNEQFF TGTGCCAGCAGCCAAGGGAGGATCTCGTACAATGAGCAGTTCTTC
. . TRBJ2-7 TRBV11-2 CASSFPERGSSYEQYF TGTGCCAGCAGCTTCCCAGAGAGGGGTAGCTCCTACGAGCAGTACTTC
once . TRBJ1-3 TRBV12-5 CASGLVLVRNSGNTIYF TGTGCTAGTGGTTTGGTACTAGTCCGGAACTCTGGAAACACCATATATTTT
. TRBD1 TRBJ2-6 TRBV7-3 CASSLPPPGQGAFGANVLTF TGTGCCAGCAGCTTACCCCCACCGGGACAGGGGGCGTTTGGGGCCAACGTCCTGACTTTC
. . TRBJ2-5 TRBV12-3/TRBV12-4 CASSPGLNLETQYF TGTGCCAGCAGCCCCGGACTTAACCTGGAGACCCAGTACTTC
. . TRBJ2-5 TRBV18 CASSPPDSEETQYF TGTGCCAGCTCACCACCGGACAGTGAAGAGACCCAGTACTTC
. . TRBJ1-1 TRBV4-2 CASSPAGGSVTEAFF TGTGCCAGCAGCCCCGCGGGGGGATCGGTCACTGAAGCTTTCTTT
. . TRBJ2-7 TRBV27 CASSTWVGGSYEQYF TGTGCCAGCAGTACGTGGGTAGGGGGATCCTACGAGCAGTACTTC
. TRBD2 TRBJ2-3 TRBV2 CASTLRLAGTQYF TGTGCCAGCACCTTAAGACTAGCGGGAACGCAGTATTTT
once TRBD2 TRBJ2-1 TRBV6-2/TRBV6-3 CASSYVSGGSKQFF TGTGCCAGCAGTTACGTCAGCGGGGGATCGAAGCAGTTCTTC
. . TRBJ1-1 TRBV15 CATSRDRVEAFF TGTGCCACCAGCAGAGACAGGGTTGAAGCTTTCTTT
. TRBD2 TRBJ2-7 TRBV4-2 CASSHPDGGGSYEQYF TGTGCCAGCAGCCACCCAGACGGGGGGGGCTCCTACGAGCAGTACTTC
. . TRBJ2-1 TRBV9 CASSVTMDSLRGEQFF TGTGCCAGCAGCGTAACGATGGACTCGCTTAGAGGTGAGCAGTTCTTC
. . TRBJ1-5 TRBV6-2/TRBV6-3 CASSYGMFNQPQHF TGTGCCAGCAGTTACGGGATGTTCAATCAGCCCCAGCATTTT
few TRBD2 TRBJ2-7 TRBV9 CASSPGTSGSYEQYF TGTGCCAGCAGCCCCGGGACTAGCGGGAGTTACGAGCAGTACTTC
. TRBD1 TRBJ1-1 TRBV18 CASSPGGDTEAFF TGTGCCAGCTCCCCAGGGGGGGACACTGAAGCTTTCTTT